The sequence of this T cell receptor (beta chain) was determined in a study of regulatory T cells in long-lasting Graves disease. Both iRepertoire HTBI primers and Arm-PCR of CDR3 regions were used to build the TCR beta libraries. TCRdb re-analysed the multiplex PCR reads in MiXCR, keeping a single row per CDR3 protein. The data show approximately 350,000 distinct CDR3 sequences, with roughly 25% seen just once and around 30% held by the top ten. Germline V CDR1 and CDR2: SGHRS, YFSETQ. CDR3 length equals 15 residues. The V gene lost 0 bases and the J gene lost 6 bases, with 12 bases spanning the gap. Sample time point: persistent/refractory GD, antithyroid drugs over 5 years with positive TRAb. PBMC-derived RNA was used for the TCR library. EDTA tubes were used for drawing 8.5 to 9 milliliters of peripheral blood.

Material: peripheral blood mononuclear cells (PBMCs), obtained when the disease was refractory, from a patient treated with antithyroid drugs. This TCR was recovered from a woman in her forties with Graves disease. This chain links TRBV5-1 with TRBJ2-2, with a possible D match to TRBD1 (5 bases). This CDR3 reads CASSLDPRVAGELFF. The CDR3 DNA is TGCGCCAGCAGCTTGGATCCCAGGGTCGCCGGGGAGCTGTTTTTT. Using reference TRBV5-1 and TRBJ2-2 for the parts outside the CDR3, the full variable domain is KAGVTQTPRYLIKTRGQQVTLSCSPISGHRSVSWYQQTPGQGLQFLFEYFSETQRNKGNFPGRFSGRQFSNSRSEMNVSTLELGDSALYLCASSLDPRVAGELFFGEGSRLTVL.